Included here is one T cell receptor (beta chain) sequence, with context. This sample was taken from a study of cytomegalovirus exposure and HLA in healthy donors. The CDR3 consists of 15 residues. The germline gives CDR1 PRHDT, CDR2 FYEKMQ (reference sequence). Deletions cut 3 bases from V and 3 bases from J, with 12 bases between. 13 Jbeta primers and 60 Vbeta primers were used for the PCR. Sequenced by immunoSEQ multiplex PCR; TCRdb stores in-frame clones only, minus some. Counted here are 150,000 to 200,000 clones, roughly 74% occurring once; the ten biggest clones make up 6%. The sample comprised PBMCs. This receptor was identified in a young woman in good health and CMV-seropositive. The rearrangement links TRBV13 to TRBJ1-3, with TRBD1 as a possible D gene (6 bases). CDR3: CASSLLSGDGNTIYF. CDR3 DNA: TGTGCCAGCAGCTTGCTCTCAGGGGATGGAAACACCATATATTTT.